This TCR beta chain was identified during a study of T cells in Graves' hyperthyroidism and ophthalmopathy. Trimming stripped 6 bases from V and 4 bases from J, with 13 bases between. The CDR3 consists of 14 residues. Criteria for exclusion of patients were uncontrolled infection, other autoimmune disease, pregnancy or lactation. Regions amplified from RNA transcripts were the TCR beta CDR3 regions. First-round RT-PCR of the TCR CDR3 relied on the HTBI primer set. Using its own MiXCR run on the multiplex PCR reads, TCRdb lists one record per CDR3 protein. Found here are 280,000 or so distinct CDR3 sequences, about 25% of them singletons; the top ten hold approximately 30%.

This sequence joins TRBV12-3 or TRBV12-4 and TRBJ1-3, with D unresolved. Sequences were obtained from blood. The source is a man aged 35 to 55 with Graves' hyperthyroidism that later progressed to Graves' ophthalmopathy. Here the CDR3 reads CASRGSGGGNTIYF. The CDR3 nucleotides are TGTGCCAGCAGAGGTAGCGGTGGGGGAAACACCATATATTTT.